One and the same sample provided the 21 T cell receptor beta chains below, sequenced in a study of CD8 T cells in Susac syndrome. Random-hexamer reverse transcription was applied to about 0.45 to 1 ug RNA. Each CDR3 protein is one row after TCRdb ran MiXCR on the immunoSEQ multiplex PCR reads. The sample has 250,000 to 300,000 distinct CDR3 sequences; roughly 90% are singletons. The sample taken for sequencing was CD8+ T cells from PBMCs. These receptors originate from a human donor with multiple sclerosis.

The chain couples TRBV20-1 to TRBJ2-5; 9 nucleotides agree with TRBD1. The CDR3 length is 13 residues. Germline CDR1 DFQATT, CDR2 SNEGSKA (reference sequence). The V segment lost 8 bases and the J segment 9 bases; nucleotides outside the gene matches: 13. CDR3 amino acids: CSPSRDRDFSQYF. CDR3 in DNA: TGCAGTCCGAGCCGGGACAGGGATTTTTCCCAGTACTTC.

The V call is TRBV7-9, the J call TRBJ2-1, with TRBD2 as a possible D gene (6 bases). Trimming took off 5 bases at V and 6 bases at J, with 20 bases between the two ends. This CDR3 spans 16 amino acids. Germline CDR1 and CDR2: SEHNR and FQNEAQ (reference sequence). The DNA for the CDR3 is TGTGCCAGCAGCAAAGCCGGGACTCTTGTTTTCAATGAGCAGTTCTTC. Its translation: CASSKAGTLVFNEQFF.

The rearrangement joins TRBV7-9 to TRBJ1-5, with D hard to call. With 5 bases removed from V and 3 bases from J, the gap between germline ends came to 8 bases. This CDR3 spans 13 amino acids. The germline gives CDR1 SEHNR, CDR2 FQNEAQ (reference sequence). The CDR3 DNA is TGTGCCAGCAGCCGTGGTAACAATCAGCCCCAGCATTTT. Translated, it gives CASSRGNNQPQHF.

This chain connects TRBV4-2 to TRBJ2-7, with 7 positions matching TRBD1. CDR3 size: 16 residues. Germline CDR1 LGHNA, CDR2 YNFKEQ. After removal of 0 bases from V and 2 bases from J, the junction contained 7 bases not matched to a gene. Written as DNA, the CDR3 is TGTGCCAGCAGCCAAGATGAGGGGGCTCCGGCCTACGAGCAGTACTTC. The encoded protein is CASSQDEGAPAYEQYF.

This chain uses TRBV7-2 with TRBJ2-2, with TRBD1 as a possible D gene (5 bases). With 5 bases removed from V and 4 bases from J, the gap between germline ends came to 14 bases. CDR3 length: 15 residues. The V gene's germline CDR1 is SGHTA and CDR2 FQGNSA. This CDR3 is CASSIRVKSTGELFF. The CDR3 bases are TGTGCCAGCAGCATCAGGGTTAAGAGCACCGGGGAGCTGTTTTTT.

J is TRBJ1-1 and V is TRBV4-3, with D uncertain. In germline, CDR1 is LGHNA, CDR2 YSLEER. V lost 0 bases and J 1 base, leaving 3 bases between the germline ends. The CDR3 extends over 13 amino acids. CDR3 DNA sequence: TGCGCCAGCAGCCAAGAAACGAACACTGAAGCTTTCTTT. This codes for CASSQETNTEAFF.

This chain uses TRBV29-1 with TRBJ2-7; D uncertain. The germline V gene has CDR1 SQVTM and CDR2 ANQGSEA. V lost 6 bases, J lost 3 bases, and 9 bases lay in between. The CDR3 length is 11 residues. In DNA, the CDR3 is TGCAGCGTAGATACAGACTACGAGCAGTACTTC. Translating gives CSVDTDYEQYF.

J is TRBJ2-1 and V is TRBV7-9; tentatively, D is TRBD2 (6 bases). The ends were cut back, 0 bases at V and 5 bases at J, with 14 bases in the middle. Looked up from germline, CDR1 is SEHNR and CDR2 is FQNEAQ (reference sequence). The CDR3 runs to 16 residues. In nucleotides, the CDR3 is TGTGCCAGCAGCTTAGCGGAGGGTGAAGAAAACAATGAGCAGTTCTTC. Translated: CASSLAEGEENNEQFF.

V gene TRBV29-1 combines with J gene TRBJ2-1, with D possibly matching TRBD2 (6 bases). This CDR3 is 14 amino acids long. The germline V gene has CDR1 SQVTM and CDR2 ANQGSEA. V was cut by 1 base and J by 4 bases, with 11 bases left in between. CDR3 amino acids: CSVEGGLLYNEQFF. Written as DNA, the CDR3 is TGCAGCGTTGAAGGGGGACTTCTGTACAATGAGCAGTTCTTC.

The rearrangement links TRBV6-2 or TRBV6-3 to TRBJ2-3; 9 bases are a match to TRBD2. CDR3 length equals 15 residues. J was trimmed by 2 bases and V by 4 bases; bases with no gene match: 4. Germline V gives CDR1 MNHEY, CDR2 SVGEGT. DNA of the CDR3: TGTGCCAGCAGTTGGGGGACTAGCCTCACAGATACGCAGTATTTT. Translating it yields CASSWGTSLTDTQYF.

The V call is TRBV20-1, the J call TRBJ2-7; 11 nucleotides agree with TRBD2. Trimming removed 2 bases from V and 1 base from J; junction bases left unmatched: 13. The germline V gene encodes CDR1 DFQATT and CDR2 SNEGSKA (reference sequence). CDR3 length: 18 amino acids. CDR3 sequence (DNA): TGCAGTGCTAGAAAAGAACCGGGACTAGCGGCTATTTCCTACGAGCAGTACTTC. Protein product: CSARKEPGLAAISYEQYF.

The chain couples TRBV9 to TRBJ1-5; the match to TRBD1 covers 10 bases. V lost 5 bases, J lost 4 bases, and 6 bases stayed unmatched. Germline V gives CDR1 SGDLS, CDR2 YYNGEE. CDR3 length equals 15 residues. CDR3 in amino acids: CASSETGGANQPQHF. CDR3 nucleotide sequence: TGTGCCAGCAGTGAGACAGGGGGCGCAAATCAGCCCCAGCATTTT.

For the CDR3, the DNA is TGTGCCAGTACCGGATCATTAGAACTGTTTTTT. It encodes CASTGSLELFF. The genes are TRBV19 and TRBJ1-4; D is undetermined. Germline CDR1 and CDR2: LNHDA and SQIVND (reference sequence). This CDR3 has 11 residues. The V end was cut by 7 bases, the J end by 12 bases, with 12 bases between.

This clonotype turned up a few times. At one end the junction does not follow the germline gene, possibly because of a read error. The chain combines TRBV6-1 with TRBJ1-1, with D uncertain. The CDR3 is 10 amino acids. CDR1 and CDR2 (germline): MNHNS, SASEGT. CDR3 DNA: TGTGCCGGCAGTGCCGGTGAAGCTTTCTTT. Encoded protein: CAGSAGEAFF.

This chain links TRBV7-9 with TRBJ2-7; tentative D call: TRBD1 (5 bases). This CDR3 spans 17 amino acids. Germline values: CDR1 SEHNR, CDR2 FQNEAQ (reference sequence). V dropped 0 bases and J dropped 0 bases, with 15 bases sitting between them. CDR3: CASSLASWGDYSYEQYF. In nucleotides, the CDR3 is TGTGCCAGCAGCTTAGCGAGTTGGGGCGATTACTCCTACGAGCAGTACTTC.

This clonotype has only a few counts. J is TRBJ2-2 and V is TRBV5-1; 10 nucleotides align to TRBD2. V gave up 0 bases and J gave up 5 bases; unmatched junction bases: 1. Germline V lookup: CDR1 SGHRS, CDR2 YFSETQ. The CDR3 spans 15 residues. The CDR3 sequence is CASSLELAGTGELFF. The CDR3 nucleotides are TGCGCCAGCAGCTTGGAACTAGCGGGAACCGGGGAGCTGTTTTTT.

The chain uses TRBV6-5 and TRBJ1-5; D not certain. The germline V gene has CDR1 MNHEY and CDR2 SVGAGI. CDR3 length: 13 residues. V shed 5 bases and J shed 5 bases, with 10 bases lying between them. CDR3 sequence reads: CASSLNMDQPQHF. The CDR3, as DNA: TGTGCCAGCAGTCTAAACATGGATCAGCCCCAGCATTTT.

The chain couples TRBV13 to TRBJ2-1; D is tentatively TRBD1 or TRBD2 (5 bases each). The CDR3 extends over 16 amino acids. Deletions cut 7 bases from V and 0 bases from J, with 16 bases between. Germline-derived CDR1 and CDR2 are PRHDT and FYEKMQ (reference sequence). The CDR3, as DNA: TGTGCCAGCACCTACGAGGGTGGGGGCTCCTACAATGAGCAGTTCTTC. It translates to CASTYEGGGSYNEQFF. Supplemented by reference TRBV13 and TRBJ2-1, the full variable domain reads AAGVIQSPRHLIKEKRETATLKCYPIPRHDTVYWYQQGPGQDPQFLISFYEKMQSDKGSIPDRFSAQQFSDYHSELNMSSLELGDSALYFCASTYEGGGSYNEQFFGPGTRLTVL.

V is TRBV6-4 and J is TRBJ2-1, with unresolved D. Trimming removed 4 bases from V and 0 bases from J, with 10 bases in between. The CDR3 has 15 residues. Germline loops: CDR1 MRHNA, CDR2 SNTAGT. The CDR3 region is CASSAVGDSYNEQFF. The CDR3 DNA follows: TGTGCCAGCAGTGCTGTGGGTGACTCCTACAATGAGCAGTTCTTC.

This chain links TRBV27 with TRBJ2-1; D possibly uses TRBD1 or TRBD2 (5 bases each). Trimming cost V 7 bases and J 6 bases, with 16 bases left between them. CDR3 length: 14 amino acids. The germline gives CDR1 MNHEY, CDR2 SMNVEV (reference sequence). CDR3 residues: CASTVAGGRNEQFF. In nucleotides, the CDR3 is TGTGCCAGCACCGTAGCTGGGGGACGCAATGAGCAGTTCTTC.

The chain couples TRBV24-1 to TRBJ2-7; D not certain. CDR1 is KGHDR, CDR2 SFDVKD, per germline. V lost 0 bases, J lost 5 bases, and 7 bases lay in between. The CDR3 extends over 13 amino acids. This chain's CDR3 is CATSDLLTDEQYF. CDR3 DNA sequence: TGTGCCACCAGTGATTTGTTGACGGACGAGCAGTACTTC.